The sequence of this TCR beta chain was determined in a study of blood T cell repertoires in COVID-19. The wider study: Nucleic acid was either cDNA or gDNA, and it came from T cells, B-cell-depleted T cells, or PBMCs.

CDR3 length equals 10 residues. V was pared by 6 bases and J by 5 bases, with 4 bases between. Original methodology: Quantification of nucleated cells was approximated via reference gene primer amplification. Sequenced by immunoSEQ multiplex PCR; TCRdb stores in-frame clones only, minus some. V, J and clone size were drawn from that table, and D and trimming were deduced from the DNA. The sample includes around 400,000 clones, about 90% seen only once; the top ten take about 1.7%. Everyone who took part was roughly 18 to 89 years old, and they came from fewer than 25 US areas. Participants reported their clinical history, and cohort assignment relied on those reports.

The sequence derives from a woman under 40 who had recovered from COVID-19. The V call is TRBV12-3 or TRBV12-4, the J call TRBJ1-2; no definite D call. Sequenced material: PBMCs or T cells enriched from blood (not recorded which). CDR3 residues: CASSSYGYTF. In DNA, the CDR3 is TGTGCCAGCAGCTCGTATGGCTACACCTTC.